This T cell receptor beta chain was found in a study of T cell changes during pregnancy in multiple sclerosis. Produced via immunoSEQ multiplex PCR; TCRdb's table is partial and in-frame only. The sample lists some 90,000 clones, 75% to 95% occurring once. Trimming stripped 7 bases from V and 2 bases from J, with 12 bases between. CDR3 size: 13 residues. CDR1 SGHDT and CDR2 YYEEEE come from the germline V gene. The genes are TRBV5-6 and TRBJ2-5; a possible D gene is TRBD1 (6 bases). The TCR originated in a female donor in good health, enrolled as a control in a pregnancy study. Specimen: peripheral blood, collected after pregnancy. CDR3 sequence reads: CASLGAKQETQYF. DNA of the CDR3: TGTGCCAGCTTGGGGGCTAAACAAGAGACCCAGTACTTC.